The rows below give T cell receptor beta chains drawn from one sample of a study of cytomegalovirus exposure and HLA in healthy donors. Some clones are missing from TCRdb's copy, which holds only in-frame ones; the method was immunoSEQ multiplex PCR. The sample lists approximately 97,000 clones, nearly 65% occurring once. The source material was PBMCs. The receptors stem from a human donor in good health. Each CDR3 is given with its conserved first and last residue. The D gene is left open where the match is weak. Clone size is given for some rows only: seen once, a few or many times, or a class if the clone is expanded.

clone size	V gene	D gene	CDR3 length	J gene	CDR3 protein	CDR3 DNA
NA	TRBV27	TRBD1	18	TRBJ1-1	CASSLWSRGPGPNTEAFF	TGTGCCAGCAGTTTATGGTCAAGGGGGCCAGGGCCGAACACTGAAGCTTTCTTT
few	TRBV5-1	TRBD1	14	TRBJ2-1	CASSLSQGVNEQFF	TGCGCCAGCAGCTTATCTCAGGGGGTGAATGAGCAGTTCTTC
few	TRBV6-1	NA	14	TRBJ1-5	CASSEGSANQPQHF	TGTGCCAGCAGTGAAGGGTCAGCGAATCAGCCCCAGCATTTT
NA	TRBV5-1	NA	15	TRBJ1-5	CASSLTGLSNQPQHF	TGCGCCAGCAGCTTAACAGGGTTGAGCAATCAGCCCCAGCATTTT
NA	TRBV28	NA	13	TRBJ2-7	CASSLGGNHEQYF	TGTGCCAGCAGTTTAGGGGGCAATCACGAGCAGTACTTC
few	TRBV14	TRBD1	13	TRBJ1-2	CASSPGQGAGYTF	TGTGCCAGCAGCCCCGGACAGGGGGCGGGCTACACCTTC
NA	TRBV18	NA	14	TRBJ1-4	CASSPGATNEKLFF	TGTGCCAGCTCCCCGGGAGCAACTAATGAAAAACTGTTTTTT
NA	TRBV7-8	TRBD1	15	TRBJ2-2	CASSLGGQGIGELFF	TGTGCCAGCAGCTTAGGGGGACAGGGTATCGGGGAGCTGTTTTTT
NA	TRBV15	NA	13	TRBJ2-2	CATSRLQGGELFF	TGTGCCACCAGCAGACTACAGGGAGGGGAGCTGTTTTTT
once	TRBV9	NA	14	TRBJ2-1	CASSPPGGWHEQFF	TGTGCCAGCAGCCCCCCCGGCGGTTGGCATGAGCAGTTCTTC
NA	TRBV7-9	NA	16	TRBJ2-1	CASSSPGSQSYNEQFF	TGTGCCAGCAGTTCCCCCGGGAGCCAGTCCTACAATGAGCAGTTCTTC
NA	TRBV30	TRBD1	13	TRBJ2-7	CAWSGSRDSEQYF	TGTGCCTGGAGTGGTTCCCGGGACAGCGAGCAGTACTTC
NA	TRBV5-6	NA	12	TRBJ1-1	CASSLQGSEAFF	TGTGCCAGCAGCTTGCAGGGTAGTGAAGCTTTCTTT
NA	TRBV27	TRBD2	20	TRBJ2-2	CASSLVFDRWRAGGTGELFF	TGTGCCAGCAGTTTAGTATTTGATCGCTGGCGAGCGGGAGGCACCGGGGAGCTGTTTTTT
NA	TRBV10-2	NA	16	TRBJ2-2	CASRRGGRSNGGELFF	TGCGCCAGCAGGAGGGGGGGCCGAAGTAACGGCGGGGAGCTGTTTTTT
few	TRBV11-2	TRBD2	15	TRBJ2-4	CASSRIAGAVNIQYF	TGTGCCAGCAGCCGGATAGCGGGAGCGGTAAACATTCAGTACTTC
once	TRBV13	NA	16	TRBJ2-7	CASSLGLLSGSYEQYF	TGTGCCAGCAGCTTAGGCCTACTAAGCGGCTCCTACGAGCAGTACTTC
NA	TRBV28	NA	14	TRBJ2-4	CASSLARPKNIQYF	TGTGCCAGCAGTTTAGCCAGGCCCAAAAACATTCAGTACTTC
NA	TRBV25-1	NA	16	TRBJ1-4	CASSEYGTRSGEKLFF	TGTGCCAGCAGTGAATACGGCACCAGGAGCGGTGAAAAACTGTTTTTT
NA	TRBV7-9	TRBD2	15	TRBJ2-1	CASSRGLAEYNEQFF	TGTGCCAGCAGCAGGGGACTAGCCGAATACAATGAGCAGTTCTTC
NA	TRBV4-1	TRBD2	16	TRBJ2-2	CASSLRGGLNTGELFF	TGCGCCAGCAGCCTTCGGGGGGGCTTAAACACCGGGGAGCTGTTTTTT
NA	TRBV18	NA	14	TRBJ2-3	CASSLQLGEDTQYF	TGTGCCAGCTCACTTCAACTAGGTGAAGATACGCAGTATTTT
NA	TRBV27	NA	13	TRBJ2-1	CASSFGVGNEQFF	TGTGCCAGCAGTTTCGGGGTGGGAAATGAGCAGTTCTTC
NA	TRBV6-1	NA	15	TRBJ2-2	CASSEWGVPTGELFF	TGTGCCAGCAGTGAGTGGGGGGTCCCAACCGGGGAGCTGTTTTTT
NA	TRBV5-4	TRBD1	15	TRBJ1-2	CASRRQGAENYGYTF	TGTGCCAGCAGAAGACAGGGGGCTGAAAACTATGGCTACACCTTC
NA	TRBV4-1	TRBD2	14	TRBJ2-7	CASSQGLAGYEQYF	TGCGCCAGCAGCCAAGGCCTAGCGGGTTACGAGCAGTACTTC
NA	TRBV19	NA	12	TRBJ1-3	CASRSSGNTIYF	TGTGCCAGTAGGAGCTCTGGAAACACCATATATTTT
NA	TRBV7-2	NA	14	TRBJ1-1	CASSLKYRFTEAFF	TGTGCCAGCAGCTTAAAGTACAGGTTTACTGAAGCTTTCTTT
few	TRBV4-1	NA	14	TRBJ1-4	CASSRQATNEKLFF	TGCGCCAGCAGTCGACAAGCAACTAATGAAAAACTGTTTTTT
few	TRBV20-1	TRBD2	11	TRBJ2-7	CSAGTNQEQYF	TGCAGTGCTGGGACTAATCAGGAGCAGTACTTC
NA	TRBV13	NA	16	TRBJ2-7	CASSNSGTTSGYEQYF	TGTGCCAGCAGCAATTCCGGAACCACCTCAGGCTACGAGCAGTACTTC
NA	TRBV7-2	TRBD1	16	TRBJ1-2	CASSLDSGQANYGYTF	TGTGCCAGCAGCTTGGACTCGGGACAGGCTAACTATGGCTACACCTTC
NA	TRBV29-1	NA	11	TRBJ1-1	CSVGGRTEAFF	TGCAGCGTGGGGGGACGCACTGAAGCTTTCTTT
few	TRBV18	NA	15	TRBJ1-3	CASSPPSGKGNTIYF	TGTGCCAGCTCACCACCCTCAGGGAAAGGAAACACCATATATTTT
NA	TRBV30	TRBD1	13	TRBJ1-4	CAWTPGQEEKLFF	TGTGCCTGGACCCCGGGACAGGAAGAAAAACTGTTTTTT